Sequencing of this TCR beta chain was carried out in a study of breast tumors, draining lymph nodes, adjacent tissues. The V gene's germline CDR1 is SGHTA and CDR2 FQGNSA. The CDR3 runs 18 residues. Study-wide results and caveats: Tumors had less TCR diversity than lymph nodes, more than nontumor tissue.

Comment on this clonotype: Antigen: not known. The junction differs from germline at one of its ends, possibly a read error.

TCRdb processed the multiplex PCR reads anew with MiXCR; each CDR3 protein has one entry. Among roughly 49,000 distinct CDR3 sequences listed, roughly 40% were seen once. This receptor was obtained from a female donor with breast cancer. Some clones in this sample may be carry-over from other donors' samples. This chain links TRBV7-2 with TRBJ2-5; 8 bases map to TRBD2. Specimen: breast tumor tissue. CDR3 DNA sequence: TGTGCCAGCAGTTCGAGACTGGCGGGAGGCGCCGTCCAAGGGACCCAGTACTTC. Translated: CASSSRLAGGAVQGTQYF.